The 5 T cell receptor beta chains given below trace back to one sample, sequenced in a study of OX40 agonist ivuxolimab in advanced cancers. Repertoires were generated with immunoSEQ multiplex PCR, while TCRdb's copy carries only in-frame clones and drops some. Here the sample spans about 48,000 clones, about 93% being singletons. The input for sequencing was CD4+ or CD8+ T cells sorted from blood, taken in a trial of the OX40 agonist ivuxolimab. Receptors were obtained from an adult with an advanced solid tumor such as melanoma, head and neck, liver or kidney cancer.

The V and J genes are TRBV6-5 and TRBJ1-1; D is undetermined. The CDR3 sequence is 11 residues long. The germline V gene encodes CDR1 MNHEY and CDR2 SVGAGI. V lost 7 bases and J 11 bases, leaving 14 bases between the germline ends. Here the CDR3 reads CASTQGPLAFF. CDR3 nucleotides: TGTGCCAGCACCCAAGGTCCCCTCGCTTTCTTT.

The chain combines TRBV20-1 with TRBJ2-7, with TRBD2 identical over 7 bases. CDR1 and CDR2 from the germline V gene are DFQATT and SNEGSKA (reference sequence). The CDR3 sequence is 11 residues long. Trimming at V came to 5 bases and at J to 4 bases, leaving 2 bases not matched to a gene. Here the CDR3 DNA reads TGCAGTGCTCAGCGGGGATACGAGCAGTACGTC. This sequence encodes CSAQRGYEQYV.

J is TRBJ2-7 and V is TRBV7-8, with D hard to call. This CDR3 is built from 13 residues. Trimming stripped 1 base from V and 4 bases from J, with 8 bases between. Per germline, CDR1 SGHVS and CDR2 FQNEAQ. CDR3 in amino acids: CASSLDGPYEQYV. CDR3 in DNA: TGTGCCAGCAGCTTAGACGGACCGTACGAGCAGTACGTC.

The genes are TRBV7-8 and TRBJ1-2; no definite D call. Between the trimmed V and J ends, which lost 1 base and 5 bases, there was a span of 8 bases. Germline loops: CDR1 SGHVS, CDR2 FQNEAQ. The CDR3 length is 13 residues. CDR3 DNA sequence: TGTGCCAGCAGCTTAGAACACTTTTATGGCTACACCTTC. This translates into CASSLEHFYGYTF.

The V gene is TRBV6-5, the J gene TRBJ2-1; no definite D call. The V gene lost 6 bases and the J gene lost 5 bases, with 14 bases spanning the gap. In germline, CDR1 is MNHEY, CDR2 SVGAGI. There are 14 residues in the CDR3. CDR3 in amino acids: CASRGLVGNNEQFF. Written as DNA, the CDR3 is TGTGCCAGCAGGGGGTTGGTGGGGAACAATGAGCAGTTCTTC.